This T cell receptor beta chain is drawn from a study of T cell repertoires in cytomegalovirus infection. Study overall: TCR beta signatures that were public indicated CMV infection and matching HLA type. Findings of the study overall: HLA-C-restricted TCR beta clonotypes specific for CMV led the ex vivo response. Summed public TCR beta family frequency identified CMV carriers bearing the relevant HLA.

The CDR3 contains 14 residues. Trimming removed 8 bases at V and 6 bases at J, with 19 bases between. Germline V lookup: CDR1 SEHNR, CDR2 FQNEAQ (reference sequence). TCRdb re-derived calls from the reads in MiXCR, one entry per CDR3 protein. The sample comprises 150,000 to 200,000 distinct CDR3 sequences, 8.5% to 10% of which are singletons, and around 4.4% rests with the top ten. This clonotype was seen ten or more times. The antigen remains unidentified. The chain combines TRBV7-9 with TRBJ1-2, with D perhaps TRBD1 (6 bases). The sample consisted of PBMCs. The receptor was derived from a human donor in good health (CMV status not recorded). Some clones in this sample may be carry-over from other donors' samples. CDR3 sequence: CASATTGRRNGYTF. The CDR3 DNA sequence: TGTGCCAGCGCCACCACAGGGAGGAGAAATGGCTACACCTTC.